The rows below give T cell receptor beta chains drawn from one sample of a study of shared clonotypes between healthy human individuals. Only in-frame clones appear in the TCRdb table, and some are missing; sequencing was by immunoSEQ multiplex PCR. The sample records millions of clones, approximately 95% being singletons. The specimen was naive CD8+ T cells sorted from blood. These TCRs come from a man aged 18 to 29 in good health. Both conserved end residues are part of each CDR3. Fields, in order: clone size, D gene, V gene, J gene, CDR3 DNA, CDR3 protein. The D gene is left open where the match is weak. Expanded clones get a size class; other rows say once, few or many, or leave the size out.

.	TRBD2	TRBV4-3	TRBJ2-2	TGCGCCAGCAGCCAAGATCCTAGCGGGGGAGCCGGGGAGCTGTTTTTT	CASSQDPSGGAGELFF
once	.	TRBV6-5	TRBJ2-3	TGTGCCAGCAGTTATTGGGGGTCAAGTCCAGATACGCAGTATTTT	CASSYWGSSPDTQYF
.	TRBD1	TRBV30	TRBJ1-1	TGTGCCTGGAGTTTTGGACAGGGCGAGGGGGCTGAAGCTTTCTTT	CAWSFGQGEGAEAFF
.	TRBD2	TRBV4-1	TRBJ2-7	TGCGCCAGCAGCCAAGCTATACTAGCGGGATACGAGCAGTACTTC	CASSQAILAGYEQYF
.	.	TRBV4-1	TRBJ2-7	TGCGCCAGCAGCCAAGCAATCAGGGTCAACGAGCAGTACTTC	CASSQAIRVNEQYF
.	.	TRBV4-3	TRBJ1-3	TGCGCCAGCAGCAACAGTCAGTCTGGAAACACCATATATTTT	CASSNSQSGNTIYF
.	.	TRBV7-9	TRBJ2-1	TGTGCCAGCAGCCATGTCCTGGATGAGCAGTTCTTC	CASSHVLDEQFF
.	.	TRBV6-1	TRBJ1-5	TGTGCCAGCAGTGAACTGGGCAGGCGATTTCAATATAGCAATCAGCCCCAGCATTTT	CASSELGRRFQYSNQPQHF
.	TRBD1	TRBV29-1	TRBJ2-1	TGCAGCGTCGAATGGACAGGCTCCTACAATGAGCAGTTCTTC	CSVEWTGSYNEQFF
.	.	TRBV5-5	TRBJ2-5	TGTGCCAGCAGCTTTACTACAGCCTCTCAAGAGACCCAGTACTTC	CASSFTTASQETQYF
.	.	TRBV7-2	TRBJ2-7	TGTGCCAGCGGCAACCTGGGACTCACGTACGAGCAGTACTTC	CASGNLGLTYEQYF
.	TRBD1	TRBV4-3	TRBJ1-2	TGCGCCAGCAGCCAACGGGGACAGGGAGATGGCTACACCTTC	CASSQRGQGDGYTF
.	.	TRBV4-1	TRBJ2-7	TGCGCCAGCAGCCAAGCCTCAGGGTTCGAGCAGTACTTC	CASSQASGFEQYF
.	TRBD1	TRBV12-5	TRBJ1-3	TGTGCTAGTGGTCCATGGGACAGTGGAAACACCATATATTTT	CASGPWDSGNTIYF
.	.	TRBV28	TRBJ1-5	TGTGCCAGCAGTTTATGGGTGAGCAATCAGCCCCAGCATTTT	CASSLWVSNQPQHF
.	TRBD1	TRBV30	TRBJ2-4	TGTGCCTGGAGGGAATTTCCGGGACAGGGGGCCCTAGGGGCCAAAAACATTCAGTACTTC	CAWREFPGQGALGAKNIQYF
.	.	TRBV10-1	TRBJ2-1	TGCGCCAGCAGTGAATTGGGGAGTTCCTACAATGAGCAGTTCTTC	CASSELGSSYNEQFF
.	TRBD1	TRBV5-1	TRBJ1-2	TGCGCCAGCACCTACCGACCGACAGGGCACTATGGCTACACCTTC	CASTYRPTGHYGYTF
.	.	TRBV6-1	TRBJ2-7	TGTGCCAGCACGGGGACTTCGAGCTCCTACGAGCAGTACTTC	CASTGTSSSYEQYF
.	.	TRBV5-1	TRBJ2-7	TGCGCCAGCAGCTTGTCAACTAGTTCCCCATCCTACGAGCAGTACTTC	CASSLSTSSPSYEQYF
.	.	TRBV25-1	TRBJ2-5	TGTGCCAGCCGCCCTTCAGGGTCTCAAGAGACCCAGTACTTC	CASRPSGSQETQYF
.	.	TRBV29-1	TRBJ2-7	TGCAGCGTTATTGTGCAGAGTTCCACCTACGAGCAGTACTTC	CSVIVQSSTYEQYF
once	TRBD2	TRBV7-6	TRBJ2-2	TGTGCCAGCAGCTTAGCTAGCGGGGAACCCCCCCTTGGTGGAAACACCGGGGAGCTGTTTTTT	CASSLASGEPPLGGNTGELFF